This TCR beta chain stems from a study of CXCR3-negative and CXCR3-positive naive CD8 T cells. Researchers reported sorting every CD8+ T cell subset in triplicate, 300,000 cells per sort. Notes on this clonotype: Its antigen is unknown.

The study, taken as a whole, reports: Much lower diversity was found in memory CD8+ cells, while both naive subsets had comparably high diversity. The majority of assays used fresh PBMCs, and CXCR3 expression partially decreased after cryopreservation. Comparison of naive CXCR3-negative and CXCR3-positive cells revealed similar TRBV-TRBJ usage, while memory cells differed.

cDNA libraries for TRB were generated by 5' RACE incorporating UMI labels. TCRdb re-called the 5' RACE reads; one entry per CDR3 protein, DNA not given. This sample's table has over 35,000 distinct CDR3 sequences. Germline CDR1 reads SQVTM; CDR2 reads ANQGSEA. The CDR3 is 14 residues long. This rearrangement joins TRBV29-1 to TRBJ2-2; as DNA is missing, the TRBD1 call by TCRdb cannot be tested. This clonotype originated in a human donor in good health. Some clones in this sample may be carry-over from other donors' samples. Sequenced: memory CD8+ T cells from blood. CDR3 sequence: CSATTTGSTGELFF.